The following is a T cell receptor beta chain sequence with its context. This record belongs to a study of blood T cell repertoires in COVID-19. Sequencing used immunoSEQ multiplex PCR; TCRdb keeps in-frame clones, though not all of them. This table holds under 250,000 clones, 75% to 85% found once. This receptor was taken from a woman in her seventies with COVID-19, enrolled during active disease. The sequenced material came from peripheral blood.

The CDR3 bases are TGTGCCAGCTCACTTAGTGGGACAGGGGGCTACGAGCAGTACTTC. Translating it yields CASSLSGTGGYEQYF. This chain connects TRBV18 to TRBJ2-7; 11 positions agree with TRBD1. The J segment lost 3 bases and the V segment lost 4 bases, leaving 5 bases of the junction unmatched. The CDR3 has 15 residues. Germline V gene sequence: CDR1 KGHSH, CDR2 LQKENI.